Listed below are T cell receptor beta chains from one sample, sequenced in a study of blood T cell repertoires in COVID-19. Produced via immunoSEQ multiplex PCR; TCRdb's table is partial and in-frame only. The data show tens of thousands of clones, roughly 83% seen once. Sample: peripheral blood. The receptors originated from a human donor in a cohort sampled during active COVID-19. Each CDR3 is given with its conserved first and last residue. A D gene is named only where the DNA matches it firmly. Some rows have no size entry. The others give once, few or many, or a class for an expanded clone.

clone_size,cdr3_length,v_call,j_call,d_call,cdr3_aa,cdr3_nt
NA,10,TRBV20-1,TRBJ2-1,NA,CSAKSGWQFF,TGCAGTGCCAAAAGCGGGTGGCAGTTCTTC
NA,15,TRBV3-1/TRBV3-2,TRBJ2-7,TRBD2,CASSQDAGGGREQYF,TGTGCCAGCAGCCAAGACGCTGGGGGGGGTCGCGAGCAGTACTTC
NA,12,TRBV29-1,TRBJ2-5,TRBD1,CSVTTGTETQYF,TGCAGCGTGACGACAGGGACAGAGACCCAGTACTTC
NA,14,TRBV28,TRBJ2-5,NA,CASSRTVEGETQYF,TGTGCCAGCAGCCGGACAGTGGAAGGGGAGACCCAGTACTTC
NA,13,TRBV19,TRBJ2-1,NA,CASGGTAYNEQFF,TGTGCCAGCGGAGGTACAGCCTACAATGAGCAGTTCTTC
NA,17,TRBV14,TRBJ1-2,TRBD1,CASSQDILSGTAYGYTF,TGTGCCAGCAGCCAAGATATCCTTTCGGGGACAGCCTATGGCTACACCTTC
NA,16,TRBV6-5,TRBJ2-5,TRBD2,CASSYLTLAAEETQYF,TGTGCCAGCAGTTACCTCACTCTAGCGGCAGAAGAGACCCAGTACTTC
NA,15,TRBV18,TRBJ2-5,TRBD1,CASSPATGDRETQYF,TGTGCCAGCTCACCAGCTACAGGGGACCGAGAGACCCAGTACTTC
NA,12,TRBV28,TRBJ1-2,NA,CASSQINYGYTF,TGTGCCAGCAGTCAGATAAACTATGGCTACACCTTC
NA,16,TRBV5-1,TRBJ2-3,TRBD2,CASSSGLASREDTQYF,TGCGCCAGCAGCTCCGGACTAGCTTCTCGGGAAGATACGCAGTATTTT
NA,17,TRBV5-6,TRBJ2-1,TRBD1,CASSPTGIGTANNEQFF,TGTGCCAGCAGCCCCACCGGTATCGGGACAGCTAACAATGAGCAGTTCTTC
few,14,TRBV27,TRBJ1-1,TRBD1,CASGRRDSYVEAFF,TGTGCCAGCGGACGACGGGACAGTTATGTTGAAGCTTTCTTT
NA,19,TRBV5-5,TRBJ1-6,NA,CASSLGTAERSSYNSPLHF,TGTGCCAGCAGCTTGGGGACTGCAGAACGGAGCTCCTATAATTCACCCCTCCACTTT
NA,15,TRBV9,TRBJ2-1,NA,CASSVYGETYNEQFF,TGTGCCAGCAGCGTATATGGAGAGACTTACAATGAGCAGTTCTTC
NA,13,TRBV14,TRBJ1-1,NA,CASSQGLSTEAFF,TGTGCCAGCAGCCAGGGCCTGAGCACTGAAGCTTTCTTT
NA,16,TRBV7-2,TRBJ2-2,TRBD2,CASRVGGGAGTGELFF,TGTGCCAGCAGGGTCGGCGGGGGGGCGGGGACCGGGGAGCTGTTTTTT
few,17,TRBV6-9,TRBJ1-5,TRBD1,CASSRLETGGIKQPQHF,TGTGCCAGCAGTCGGTTAGAGACAGGGGGCATCAAGCAGCCCCAGCATTTT
NA,14,TRBV9,TRBJ2-3,NA,CASSIPGGTDTQYF,TGTGCCAGCAGTATACCGGGAGGCACAGATACGCAGTATTTT
NA,13,TRBV7-9,TRBJ2-2,NA,CASSLDEGGELFF,TGTGCCAGCAGCTTAGATGAGGGCGGGGAGCTGTTTTTT
NA,15,TRBV10-3,TRBJ1-1,TRBD1,CAISENRGLNTEAFF,TGTGCCATCAGTGAAAACAGGGGGCTGAACACTGAAGCTTTCTTT
NA,14,TRBV5-1,TRBJ2-3,NA,CASSLGASTDTQYF,TGCGCCAGCAGCTTAGGAGCTAGCACAGATACGCAGTATTTT
NA,16,TRBV4-1,TRBJ2-3,TRBD2,CASSQTTSGGPDTQYF,TGCGCCAGCAGCCAAACTACTAGCGGGGGGCCGGATACGCAGTATTTT
NA,16,TRBV5-4,TRBJ2-3,TRBD2,CASSLGLAGSTDTQYF,TGTGCCAGCAGCTTGGGACTAGCGGGTAGCACAGATACGCAGTATTTT
NA,17,TRBV7-3,TRBJ2-1,NA,CASSLSGGVLSYNEQFF,TGTGCCAGCAGCTTATCCGGAGGGGTTCTCTCCTACAATGAGCAGTTCTTC
NA,13,TRBV11-2,TRBJ1-3,NA,CASSPGQGNTIYF,TGTGCCAGCAGCCCAGGCCAGGGAAACACCATATATTTT
NA,11,TRBV6-4,TRBJ1-2,TRBD1,CAEDRDYGYTF,TGTGCCGAAGACAGGGACTATGGCTACACCTTC
NA,16,TRBV9,TRBJ2-1,TRBD1,CASRPGTGEMYNEQFF,TGTGCCAGCCGCCCAGGGACAGGGGAAATGTACAATGAGCAGTTCTTC
NA,15,TRBV5-1,TRBJ2-1,NA,CASSSGVHDNNEQFF,TGCGCCAGCAGCTCAGGGGTACACGATAACAATGAGCAGTTCTTC
NA,15,TRBV5-1,TRBJ1-1,NA,CASSSTQGENTEAFF,TGCGCCAGCAGCTCAACACAGGGAGAGAACACTGAAGCTTTCTTT
once,15,TRBV5-1,TRBJ2-7,TRBD1,CASSSAGTGLYEQYF,TGCGCCAGCAGCTCCGCCGGGACAGGACTGTACGAGCAGTACTTC
NA,18,TRBV7-9,TRBJ1-4,TRBD1,CASSLTAGGAATNEKLFF,TGTGCCAGCAGCTTAACGGCAGGGGGCGCCGCGACTAATGAAAAACTGTTTTTT
NA,17,TRBV15,TRBJ1-5,NA,CATSRPPQGLGNQPQHF,TGTGCCACCAGCAGACCACCACAGGGACTAGGCAATCAGCCCCAGCATTTT
NA,14,TRBV30,TRBJ1-4,TRBD1,CAWGGGTGQEKLFF,TGTGCCTGGGGAGGCGGGACAGGGCAAGAAAAACTGTTTTTT
NA,15,TRBV6-1,TRBJ2-7,TRBD2,CASSEVELAGVKQYF,TGTGCCAGCAGTGAAGTGGAACTAGCGGGAGTCAAGCAGTACTTC
NA,15,TRBV19,TRBJ1-2,NA,CASSILQGGNYGYTF,TGTGCCAGTAGTATTCTGCAGGGAGGAAACTATGGCTACACCTTC
NA,15,TRBV28,TRBJ2-5,TRBD1,CASTKGGTDQETQYF,TGTGCCAGCACCAAAGGTGGGACAGATCAAGAGACCCAGTACTTC
NA,15,TRBV5-1,TRBJ2-3,NA,CASSLGSATVDTQYF,TGCGCCAGCAGCTTGGGTTCCGCTACCGTGGATACGCAGTATTTT
NA,13,TRBV7-2,TRBJ2-3,NA,CASSLATGDTQYF,TGTGCCAGCAGCTTAGCTACAGGTGATACGCAGTATTTT
NA,11,TRBV28,TRBJ2-7,NA,CASTTPGEQYF,TGTGCCAGCACCACCCCGGGAGAGCAGTACTTC
once,14,TRBV29-1,TRBJ2-7,TRBD2,CSVTKTSGNYEQYF,TGCAGCGTTACTAAGACTAGCGGAAACTACGAGCAGTACTTC